Each of the 15 T cell receptor beta chains below was sequenced from the same sample in a study of response to subunit inactivated influenza vaccine. Via MiXCR, TCRdb re-called the RT-PCR reads, giving one row per CDR3 protein. The sample has roughly 700,000 distinct CDR3 sequences, about 14% seen once. The sequencing used PBMCs from blood, collected approximately 15 days before vaccination. These receptors came from a middle-aged man who received an inactivated influenza vaccine.

This clonotype has a handful of counts. This chain uses TRBV12-3 or TRBV12-4 with TRBJ2-6; no clear D. V gave up 3 bases and J gave up 0 bases, with 9 bases separating them. The CDR3 is made up of 16 amino acids. The DNA for the CDR3 is TGTGCCAGCAGTTTCCAGGAATTCTCTGGGGCCAACGTCCTGACTTTC. This sequence encodes CASSFQEFSGANVLTF.

The gene calls are TRBV7-2 and TRBJ2-5, with a tentative D call TRBD2 (5 bases). The V gene's germline CDR1 is SGHTA and CDR2 FQGNSA. The CDR3 contains 15 residues. Trimming cost V 5 bases and J 2 bases, with 15 bases left between them. The CDR3 DNA follows: TGTGCCAGCAGCAAACCACGAGGGAGTCAAGAGACCCAGTACTTC. It encodes CASSKPRGSQETQYF.

There are a few counts of this clonotype. This chain uses TRBV20-1 with TRBJ1-2; D is undetermined. Germline-derived CDR1 and CDR2 are DFQATT and SNEGSKA (reference sequence). Trimming took off 0 bases at V and 5 bases at J, with 16 bases between the two ends. The CDR3 has 15 residues. The CDR3 loop reads CSARDVSSGTYGYTF. Here the CDR3 DNA reads TGCAGTGCTAGAGATGTTTCTTCCGGCACATATGGCTACACCTTC.

The rearrangement joins TRBV5-4 to TRBJ2-5, with TRBD2 matching 9 bases. The junction had 3 bases not matched to a gene; V was cut back by 0 bases and J by 0 bases. The germline V gene encodes CDR1 SGHNT and CDR2 YYREEE (reference sequence). The CDR3 has 16 amino acids. CDR3 loop: CASSLGRGGYQETQYF. CDR3 DNA: TGTGCCAGCAGCTTGGGGCGGGGGGGGTACCAAGAGACCCAGTACTTC. The variable domain in full, with the rest retrieved from reference TRBV5-4 and TRBJ2-5, is ETGVTQSPTHLIKTRGQQVTLRCSSQSGHNTVSWYQQALGQGPQFIFQYYREEENGRGNFPPRFSGLQFPNYSSELNVNALELDDSALYLCASSLGRGGYQETQYFGPGTRLLVL.

This chain links TRBV3-1 with TRBJ2-3, with TRBD2 matching 11 bases. This CDR3 spans 17 amino acids. Germline values: CDR1 LGHDT, CDR2 YNNKEL (reference sequence). V shed 4 bases and J 4 bases; nucleotides not matched to a gene: 10. CDR3 loop: CASSPRRTSGRPDTQYF. CDR3 coding DNA: TGTGCCAGCAGCCCTCGCCGGACTAGCGGGCGGCCAGATACGCAGTATTTT.

CDR3 residues: CASLPGLLSYNEQFF. The DNA of the CDR3 is TGTGCCAGCTTACCGGGACTCCTATCCTACAATGAGCAGTTCTTC. The chain joins TRBV6-1 to TRBJ2-1, with TRBD2 as a possible D gene (6 bases). This CDR3 contains 15 residues. The V end was cut by 8 bases, the J end by 1 base, with 15 bases between. Germline CDR1 and CDR2: MNHNS and SASEGT.

This clonotype has a handful of counts. J is TRBJ2-1 and V is TRBV6-2 or TRBV6-3; perhaps D is TRBD1 or TRBD2 (5 bases each). The germline V gene encodes CDR1 MNHEY and CDR2 SVGEGT. The CDR3 totals 16 residues. Trimming removed 5 bases from V and 0 bases from J, with 14 bases in between. CDR3 sequence (DNA): TGTGCCAGCAGTCCCGGGACCAAGAGCTCCTACAATGAGCAGTTCTTC. Translated: CASSPGTKSSYNEQFF.

As concerns this clonotype: This may be a read error: a much more frequent sequence differs by one nucleotide. V gene TRBV20-1 combines with J gene TRBJ2-3; D may match TRBD1 or TRBD2 (5 bases each). The CDR3 runs 16 residues. Germline CDR1 DFQATT, CDR2 SNEGSKA (reference sequence). DNA for the CDR3: TGCAGTGCTAGAGATCGGGGCGGTGCTAGCACAGCTACGCAGTATTTT. Translating gives CSARDRGGASTATQYF.

V and J are TRBV7-2 and TRBJ2-3; D is undetermined. With 3 bases removed from V and 3 bases from J, the gap between germline ends came to 7 bases. Germline values: CDR1 SGHTA, CDR2 FQGNSA. The CDR3 sequence is 13 residues long. CDR3 residues: CASSFQRTDTQYF. Here the CDR3 DNA reads TGTGCCAGCAGCTTCCAGAGAACAGATACGCAGTATTTT.

J is TRBJ2-1 and V is TRBV5-1; weak D call: TRBD2 (6 bases). The CDR3 consists of 15 residues. CDR1 is SGHRS, CDR2 YFSETQ, per germline. Deletions cut 4 bases from V and 2 bases from J, with 13 bases between. The CDR3 spells CASSVGAGTYNEQFF. DNA for the CDR3: TGCGCCAGCAGCGTTGGGGCGGGAACCTACAATGAGCAGTTCTTC.

This clonotype occurred a few times. J is TRBJ2-1 and V is TRBV20-1, with 10 bases fitting TRBD2. V shed 0 bases, J shed 6 bases, and the junction held 5 bases outside the gene matches. This CDR3 is built from 15 residues. In germline, CDR1 is DFQATT, CDR2 SNEGSKA (reference sequence). CDR3 in amino acids: CSARDELAGFNEQFF. The CDR3 bases are TGCAGTGCTAGAGATGAACTAGCGGGATTCAATGAGCAGTTCTTC.

A few counts support this clonotype. This CDR3 reads CASSLVVRTSTDTQYF. As DNA, the CDR3 is TGTGCCAGCAGCTTGGTCGTCAGGACGAGCACAGATACGCAGTATTTT. The rearrangement uses TRBV5-6 and TRBJ2-3; no clear D gene. With 0 bases removed from V and 0 bases from J, the gap between germline ends came to 11 bases. Germline assignment: CDR1 SGHDT and CDR2 YYEEEE. This CDR3 is built from 16 residues. Looking up the rest from reference TRBV5-6 and TRBJ2-3 gives the full variable domain: DAGVTQSPTHLIKTRGQQVTLRCSPKSGHDTVSWYQQALGQGPQFIFQYYEEEERQRGNFPDRFSGHQFPNYSSELNVNALLLGDSALYLCASSLVVRTSTDTQYFGPGTRLTVL.

In its sample, this clonotype was seen many times. This chain connects TRBV6-2 or TRBV6-3 to TRBJ2-6; D gene uncertain. Germline values: CDR1 MNHEY, CDR2 SVGEGT. V shed 6 bases and J shed 0 bases, with 9 bases lying between them. The CDR3 spans 15 residues. The chain's CDR3 is CASRTQVSGANVLTF. The CDR3 region has the DNA TGTGCCAGCAGAACCCAGGTCTCTGGGGCCAACGTCCTGACTTTC.

The V and J genes are TRBV20-1 and TRBJ1-1; weak D call: TRBD1 (6 bases). V shed 6 bases and J shed 0 bases, with 29 bases lying between them. The germline V gene encodes CDR1 DFQATT and CDR2 SNEGSKA (reference sequence). CDR3 length equals 19 residues. This chain's CDR3 is CSAQLWDSQGRTMNTEAFF. The CDR3 nucleotides read TGCAGTGCCCAGTTGTGGGACTCGCAGGGGAGAACCATGAACACTGAAGCTTTCTTT.

This clonotype was counted a few times. The V call is TRBV3-1, the J call TRBJ2-7; 7 bases map to TRBD1. The CDR3 consists of 16 residues. Looked up from germline, CDR1 is LGHDT and CDR2 is YNNKEL (reference sequence). J gave up 0 bases and V 0 bases, and 5 bases lay outside the gene matches. The CDR3 nucleotides read TGTGCCAGCAGCCAAGAAAAAGGGGGCCTCTCCTACGAGCAGTACTTC. Protein product: CASSQEKGGLSYEQYF.